This T cell receptor beta chain was identified in a study of T cells after yellow fever vaccination. Germline CDR1 reads MNHEY; CDR2 reads SMNVEV (reference sequence). The CDR3 is made up of 15 amino acids. V lost 5 bases and J lost 0, with 8 bases in between. This clonotype has at least ten counts. For TCR, cDNA came from 5'RACE template switching, which added a universal primer site and UMIs. TCRdb re-derived calls from the 5' RACE reads in MiXCR, one entry per CDR3 protein. In the table there are more than 15,000 distinct CDR3 sequences, about 4.1% of which are singletons. Here the sequenced sample was PBMCs, either bulk or a sorted T-cell subset (CD4+, CD8+, memory, or dextramer-sorted; not recorded which), taken 15 days after the yellow fever booster vaccination. The TCR originated in a man aged 25 to 40 who received the YFV17D yellow fever vaccine. The chain uses TRBV27 and TRBJ2-6; D unclear. The chain's CDR3 is CASSLFTSGANVLTF. The CDR3 coding sequence is TGTGCCAGCAGTCTATTCACCTCTGGGGCCAACGTCCTGACTTTC.